This TCR beta chain was identified in a study of shared clonotypes between healthy human individuals. V lost 1 base and J lost 4; bases outside the gene matches: 0. The length of the CDR3 is 13 residues. In this sample, this clone turned up a few times. Measured with immunoSEQ multiplex PCR; TCRdb has only the in-frame clones, and not every one. The profile covers some 2 million clones, with around 96% appearing a single time and about 1.1% taken by the ten largest. As defined, naive CD8 cells were CD45RO-negative and positively selected for CCR7, with terminally differentiated effector memory CD45RA+ cells excluded.

The chain is built from TRBV5-3 and TRBJ1-2, with TRBD1 identical over 8 bases. TRBV5-3 is sorted into the ORF group, with uncertain function. Sequencing was carried out using naive CD8+ T cells sorted from blood. This TCR was recovered from a man between 18 and 29 years old in good health. CDR3 coding DNA: TGTGCCAGAAGCTTGACAGGGGGCTATGGCTACACCTTC. This translates into CARSLTGGYGYTF.